The T cell receptor (beta chain) described here comes from a study of OX40 agonist ivuxolimab in advanced cancers. Across the study: Patient treatment consisted of intravenous ivuxolimab administration every 2 weeks at 0.01 to 10 mg/kg. Study-wide results and limits: On average, a greater number of expanded clones characterised CD8+ T cells relative to CD4+.

Note on this clone: The antigen is unknown.

The repertoire was sequenced with immunoSEQ multiplex PCR; TCRdb's copy has only in-frame clones and lacks some. The sample holds about 79,000 clones; 80% to 95% are singletons and the top ten take approximately 7%. V gave up 1 base and J gave up 6 bases, with 13 bases separating them. The CDR3 length is 14 residues. Germline V CDR1 and CDR2: SGHVS, FQNEAQ. The sequence derives from an adult with an advanced solid tumor such as melanoma, head and neck, liver or kidney cancer. This chain links TRBV7-8 with TRBJ2-7; D is possibly TRBD2 (6 bases). Sequences were derived from CD4+ or CD8+ T cells sorted from blood, sampled in a trial of the OX40 agonist ivuxolimab. CDR3 bases: TGTGCCAGCAGCTTAGGTCGGCAGGGAGGCGAGCAGTACTTC. Translation gives CASSLGRQGGEQYF. Supplemented by reference TRBV7-8 and TRBJ2-7, the full variable domain reads GAGVSQSPRYKVAKRGQDVALRCDPISGHVSLFWYQQALGQGPEFLTYFQNEAQLDKSGLPSDRFFAERPEGSVSTLKIQRTQQEDSAVYLCASSLGRQGGEQYFGPGTRLTVT.